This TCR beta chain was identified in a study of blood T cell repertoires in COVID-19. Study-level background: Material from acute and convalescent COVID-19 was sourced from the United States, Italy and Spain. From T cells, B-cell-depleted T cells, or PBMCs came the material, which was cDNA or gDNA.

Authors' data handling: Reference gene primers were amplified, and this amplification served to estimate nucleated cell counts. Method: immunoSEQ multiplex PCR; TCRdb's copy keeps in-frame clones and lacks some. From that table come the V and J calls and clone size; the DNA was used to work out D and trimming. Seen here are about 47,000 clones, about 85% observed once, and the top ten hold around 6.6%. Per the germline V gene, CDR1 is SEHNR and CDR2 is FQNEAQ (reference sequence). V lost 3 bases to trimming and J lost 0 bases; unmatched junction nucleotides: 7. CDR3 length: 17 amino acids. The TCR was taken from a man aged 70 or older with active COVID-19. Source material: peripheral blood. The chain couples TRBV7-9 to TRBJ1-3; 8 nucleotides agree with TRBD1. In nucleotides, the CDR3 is TGTGCCAGCAGCTTTTACAGGGGGAGCCACTCTGGAAACACCATATATTTT. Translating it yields CASSFYRGSHSGNTIYF.